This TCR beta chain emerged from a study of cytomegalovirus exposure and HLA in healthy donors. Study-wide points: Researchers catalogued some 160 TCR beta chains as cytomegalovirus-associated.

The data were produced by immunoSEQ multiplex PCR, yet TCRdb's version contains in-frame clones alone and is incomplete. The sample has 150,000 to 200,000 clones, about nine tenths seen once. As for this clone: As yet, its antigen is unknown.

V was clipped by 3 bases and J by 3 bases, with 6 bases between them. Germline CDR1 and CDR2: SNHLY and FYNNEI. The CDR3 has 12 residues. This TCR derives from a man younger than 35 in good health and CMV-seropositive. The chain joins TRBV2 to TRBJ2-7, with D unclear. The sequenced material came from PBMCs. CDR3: CASSDRFYEQYF. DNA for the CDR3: TGTGCCAGCAGTGACAGATTCTACGAGCAGTACTTC.